A selection of T cell receptor beta chains follows, all from one sample in a study of cytomegalovirus exposure and HLA in healthy donors. Data came from immunoSEQ multiplex PCR; TCRdb stores just in-frame clones and leaves some out. The table lists around 150,000 clones, more than 60% of them singletons. The sample was PBMCs. All receptors come from a man aged 18 to 30 in good health and CMV-seropositive. CDR3s include the opening cysteine and the closing phenylalanine or tryptophan. A D gene is named only where the DNA matches it firmly. The size entry is marked missing in some rows and otherwise reads once, few, many or a size class.

j_gene | v_gene | d_gene | abundance | CDR3nt | CDR3aa
TRBJ1-2 | TRBV28 | NA | few | TGTGCCAGCAGATCGACCGGGAGTCTGGGGGGCTACACCTTC | CASRSTGSLGGYTF
TRBJ2-7 | TRBV11-2 | NA | once | TGTGCCAGCAGAGAGCAGGGCTACGAGCAGTACTTC | CASREQGYEQYF
TRBJ2-7 | TRBV7-3 | TRBD2 | NA | TGTGCCAGCAGCTGGACAGCGGGAGAGGGTGAGCAGTACTTC | CASSWTAGEGEQYF
TRBJ2-7 | TRBV28 | TRBD1 | NA | TGTGCCAGCAGCCCTCGGGGACAGAGGGGATACGAGCAGTACTTC | CASSPRGQRGYEQYF
TRBJ2-1 | TRBV9 | NA | NA | TGTGCCAGCAGCGTCGTCTTTAACAATGAGCAGTTCTTC | CASSVVFNNEQFF
TRBJ1-2 | TRBV5-5 | TRBD1 | NA | TGTGCCAGCAGCTTGGGGACAGGGGACTATGGCTACACCTTC | CASSLGTGDYGYTF
TRBJ2-2 | TRBV30 | NA | few | TGTGCCTGGAGTCAGGGTCAGGGCGCCGGGGAGCTGTTTTTT | CAWSQGQGAGELFF
TRBJ1-3 | TRBV19 | NA | few | TGTGCCAGTGGGGAAGGGACTCCTGGAAACACCATATATTTT | CASGEGTPGNTIYF
TRBJ1-3 | TRBV11-2 | TRBD1 | NA | TGTGCCAGCAGCTTAGTTACTTGGGACAGGCTCTCTGGAAACACCATATATTTT | CASSLVTWDRLSGNTIYF
TRBJ2-3 | TRBV9 | NA | NA | TGTGCCAGCAGCGGTGATCGGGGGTCAGATACGCAGTATTTT | CASSGDRGSDTQYF
TRBJ1-2 | TRBV27 | NA | few | TGTGCCAGCAGCACTAACTATGGCTACACCTTC | CASSTNYGYTF
TRBJ2-1 | TRBV5-1 | TRBD2 | NA | TGCGCCAGCAGCTTCCGGAGCGGGAGCAATGAGCAGTTCTTC | CASSFRSGSNEQFF
TRBJ2-1 | TRBV13 | TRBD2 | NA | TGTGCCAGCAGCCTAAGGGGAGCGGGAGGGCCTTTCTACAATGAGCAGTTCTTC | CASSLRGAGGPFYNEQFF
TRBJ2-7 | TRBV5-1 | TRBD2 | NA | TGCGCCAGCAGCTTGACTAGCGGGAGTACGTACGAGCAGTACTTC | CASSLTSGSTYEQYF
TRBJ2-1 | TRBV7-8 | TRBD2 | NA | TGTGCCAGCAGCTTAGCAGGGACTAGCAGAAACAATGAGCAGTTCTTC | CASSLAGTSRNNEQFF
TRBJ2-1 | TRBV5-1 | TRBD2 | few | TGCGCCAGCAGCTTGGCCGGTAGCGGGAGGGTAGCCTACAATGAGCAGTTCTTC | CASSLAGSGRVAYNEQFF
TRBJ2-7 | TRBV25-1 | TRBD2 | NA | TGTGCCAGCAGTCCCGGGACTAGCGGGACTGCATCCTACGAGCAGTACTTC | CASSPGTSGTASYEQYF
TRBJ2-5 | TRBV9 | NA | NA | TGTGCCAGCAGCGTCGCGGGATGGCAGGAGACCCAGTACTTC | CASSVAGWQETQYF
TRBJ2-1 | TRBV7-9 | NA | NA | TGTGCCAGCAGCTTAGGAGGGAGGGGGGGGCAGCAGTTCTTC | CASSLGGRGGQQFF
TRBJ2-1 | TRBV10-1 | NA | NA | TGCGCCAGCAGTCTAGCGCCCTACAATGAGCAGTTCTTC | CASSLAPYNEQFF
TRBJ2-5 | TRBV2 | NA | NA | TGTGCCAGCAGCGACAGAGAGCTTGGCTTCCTTTACTTC | CASSDRELGFLYF
TRBJ2-7 | TRBV2 | NA | NA | TGTGCCAGCCACAGGACCCAAAACTACGAGCAGTACTTC | CASHRTQNYEQYF
TRBJ2-7 | TRBV19 | NA | NA | TGTGCCAGTAGTTATGGGGGGTCCACCTACGAGCAGTACTTC | CASSYGGSTYEQYF
TRBJ2-7 | TRBV2 | TRBD2 | NA | TGTGCCAGCAGTCCTTCCCGACTAGCGGGAGTTGAATTACGCGAGCAGTACTTC | CASSPSRLAGVELREQYF
TRBJ1-4 | TRBV20-1 | NA | NA | TGCAGTTCAGTGGTCGGGGAAAAACTGTTTTTT | CSSVVGEKLFF
TRBJ1-3 | TRBV4-1 | NA | NA | TGCGCCAGCAGCCATGGGGTCAGGGGCCTTCCCGACACCATATATTTT | CASSHGVRGLPDTIYF
TRBJ2-4 | TRBV28 | NA | NA | TGTGCCAGCAGTTACAGCCCAGCCAAAAACATTCAGTACTTC | CASSYSPAKNIQYF
TRBJ2-7 | TRBV10-3 | TRBD2 | NA | TGTGCCATCGCCGGGACTAGCGACGAGCAGTACTTC | CAIAGTSDEQYF
TRBJ2-1 | TRBV7-9 | TRBD2 | NA | TGTGCCAGCAGCCCCGGACTAGCGGGAGATGAGCAGTTCTTC | CASSPGLAGDEQFF
TRBJ2-3 | TRBV11-3 | TRBD2 | NA | TGTGCCAGCAGCGGACTAGCGGGAGATACGCAGTATTTT | CASSGLAGDTQYF
TRBJ2-2 | TRBV5-1 | TRBD1 | once | TGCGCCAGCAGCTTCGGACAGGGGGTAGGCGGGGAGCTGTTTTTT | CASSFGQGVGGELFF
TRBJ2-1 | TRBV14 | NA | NA | TGTGCCAGCAGCCACCAAACTGGACAGACGGACAATGAGCAGTTCTTC | CASSHQTGQTDNEQFF
TRBJ1-6 | TRBV5-1 | TRBD1 | NA | TGCGCCAGCAGCGTGACGGGACAGACTAATTCACCCCTCCACTTT | CASSVTGQTNSPLHF
TRBJ2-7 | TRBV10-1 | NA | NA | TGCGCCAGCTCCTCCACCACGACGGGCTACGAGCAGTACTTC | CASSSTTTGYEQYF
TRBJ2-7 | TRBV18 | NA | few | TGTGCCAGCTCACCACCCCTGAGCGGGTCCTACGAGCAGTACTTC | CASSPPLSGSYEQYF
TRBJ2-1 | TRBV18 | TRBD2 | once | TGTGCCAGCTCGCCCGGGACTAGCGGGAATGAGCAGTTCTTC | CASSPGTSGNEQFF
TRBJ2-3 | TRBV28 | NA | NA | TGTGCCAGCAGTTTACTTAGATCTAGCACAGATACGCAGTATTTT | CASSLLRSSTDTQYF
TRBJ1-5 | TRBV29-1 | TRBD1 | once | TGCAGCGTTCGGACAGGGAGCGGTCAGCCCCAGCATTTT | CSVRTGSGQPQHF
TRBJ2-7 | TRBV10-3 | TRBD2 | NA | TGTGCCATCAGTGGTAGGGAGGGCGACGAGCAGTACTTC | CAISGREGDEQYF
TRBJ2-1 | TRBV29-1 | NA | NA | TGCAGCGTAGAACTCGACATCCTGAGCTCCTACAATGAGCAGTTCTTC | CSVELDILSSYNEQFF
TRBJ2-1 | TRBV6-5 | TRBD2 | once | TGTGCCAGCAGTTATAGCGGGAGGGCCGCAAATGAGCAGTTCTTC | CASSYSGRAANEQFF